These 20 T cell receptor beta chains originate from one sample sequenced in a study of blood T cell repertoires in COVID-19 (dated by TCRdb to 2019 to 2021). Library creation used the immunoSEQ multiplex PCR assay. The table comes from immuneACCESS by way of TCRdb, which keeps in-frame sequences with V and J called. Part of the clones is missing from these tables; in studies checked, under half for an unresolved V gene and the rest for unknown reasons. The sample data list over 400,000 clones, and less than 90% of these were observed just once. The ten largest clones take up roughly 7.4% of the sample. Sequencing was done on a sample of peripheral blood. These receptors originate from a woman aged 45-60 years with COVID-19, enrolled during active disease.

The chain links TRBV9 to TRBJ1-1; no clear D gene. The length of the CDR3 is 12 residues. The V and J ends lost 6 bases and 0 bases respectively, with 6 bases between them. CDR1 and CDR2 (germline): SGDLS, YYNGEE. The CDR3 DNA reads as TGTGCCAGCACCCCAATGAACACTGAAGCTTTCTTT. As protein: CASTPMNTEAFF.

The chain combines TRBV15 with TRBJ1-2, with a possible D match to TRBD1 (5 bases). The V and J ends lost 0 bases and 3 bases respectively, with 14 bases between them. CDR3 size: 16 residues. Germline V gene sequence: CDR1 LNHNV, CDR2 YYDKDF (reference sequence). This CDR3 is CATSRDGRPGDYGYTF. The CDR3 nucleotides read TGTGCCACCAGCAGAGATGGTCGACCGGGGGACTATGGCTACACCTTC.

The chain joins TRBV5-4 to TRBJ1-4; 9 positions match TRBD1. The CDR3 sequence is 16 residues long. Trimming cost V 2 bases and J 7 bases; bases outside gene matches: 9. Germline lookup yields CDR1 SGHNT and CDR2 YYREEE (reference sequence). The CDR3 nucleotides are TGTGCCAGCAGCTTTTCAACCGGGACAGGGAGTGAAAAACTGTTTTTT. This translates into CASSFSTGTGSEKLFF.

This clone was detected only a few times. The chain joins TRBV5-1 to TRBJ2-5; no firm D call. The germline CDR1 and CDR2 sequences are SGHRS and YFSETQ. The CDR3 runs 14 residues. V lost 0 bases and J 4 bases, leaving 10 bases between the germline ends. The CDR3: CASSLGQVGETQYF. CDR3 DNA sequence: TGCGCCAGCAGCTTGGGCCAGGTGGGAGAGACCCAGTACTTC.

This chain links TRBV28 with TRBJ1-6; TRBD1 is a possible D gene (5 bases). The V gene lost 3 bases and the J gene lost 4 bases, with 7 bases spanning the gap. The CDR3 sequence is 14 residues long. The germline CDR1 and CDR2 sequences are MDHEN and SYDVKM. The CDR3 DNA reads as TGTGCCAGCAGTTTGGGGCGGTATAATTCACCCCTCCACTTT. As protein: CASSLGRYNSPLHF.

This clone appeared a single time. This chain links TRBV5-1 with TRBJ2-7; the D gene is possibly TRBD1 (6 bases). This CDR3 contains 15 residues. V lost 2 bases to trimming and J lost 6 bases, with 18 bases between them. The germline CDR1 and CDR2 sequences are SGHRS and YFSETQ. CDR3 protein: CASSFATTGSSEQYF. In DNA form, the CDR3 reads TGCGCCAGCAGCTTCGCCACTACAGGGTCTAGCGAGCAGTACTTC.

This clone was counted between two and nine times. The V and J genes are TRBV6-5 and TRBJ1-2; D unresolved. Between the trimmed V and J ends, which lost 2 bases and 0 bases, there was a span of 13 bases. Germline assignment: CDR1 MNHEY and CDR2 SVGAGI. The CDR3 extends over 16 amino acids. The CDR3 DNA sequence: TGTGCCAGCAGTTACCTTCTCCGAGGCTCTAACTATGGCTACACCTTC. Encoded protein: CASSYLLRGSNYGYTF.

This chain joins TRBV5-1 and TRBJ2-2, with TRBD1 identical over 7 bases. Trimming removed 4 bases from V and 1 base from J; junction bases left unmatched: 1. The CDR3 runs to 14 residues. Germline CDR1 reads SGHRS; CDR2 reads YFSETQ. The CDR3 DNA follows: TGCGCCAGCAGCCGGACAGGGAACACCGGGGAGCTGTTTTTT. The encoded protein is CASSRTGNTGELFF.

The rearrangement links TRBV9 to TRBJ1-4, with 11 positions matching TRBD1. V lost 4 bases and J lost 7; bases outside the gene matches: 6. CDR3 length equals 15 residues. CDR1 and CDR2 from the germline V gene are SGDLS and YYNGEE. The CDR3 loop is CASSLRTGGREKLFF. CDR3 coding DNA: TGTGCCAGCAGCTTGAGGACAGGGGGCCGTGAAAAACTGTTTTTT.

The chain is built from TRBV27 and TRBJ1-1, with TRBD1 matching over 8 bases. This CDR3 region has 18 residues. Germline V gives CDR1 MNHEY, CDR2 SMNVEV (reference sequence). Trimming at V came to 4 bases and at J to 5 bases, leaving 18 bases not matched to a gene. CDR3 nucleotide sequence: TGTGCCAGCAGTTCGACCGCACCAGGGGGCCCGTTGATGACTGAAGCTTTCTTT. Its translation: CASSSTAPGGPLMTEAFF.

The chain carries TRBV24-1 and TRBJ2-1; 7 bases fit TRBD1. CDR1 and CDR2 from the germline V gene are KGHDR and SFDVKD. CDR3 length: 17 residues. The ends lost 1 base at V and 6 bases at J; junction bases unmatched: 11. The DNA of the CDR3 is TGTGCCACCAGTGATTTAGACGGGACAGTCGGTTCCAATGAGCAGTTCTTC. It encodes CATSDLDGTVGSNEQFF.

CDR3 DNA sequence: TGCGCCAGCAGCCAAGTTCCGTCTCCGAACACCGGGGAGCTGTTTTTT. Protein: CASSQVPSPNTGELFF. The chain carries TRBV4-1 and TRBJ2-2; D unresolved. There are 16 residues in the CDR3. Trimming pared 1 base from V and 0 bases from J, leaving 9 bases between. The germline V gene encodes CDR1 MGHRA and CDR2 YSYEKL.

The genes are TRBV27 and TRBJ2-3; 7 nucleotides agree with TRBD1. CDR3 size: 16 residues. V shed 1 base and J 6 bases; nucleotides not matched to a gene: 10. Per the germline V gene, CDR1 is MNHEY and CDR2 is SMNVEV (reference sequence). The CDR3 here is CASSLYQGVVTDTQYF. In DNA, the CDR3 is TGTGCCAGCAGTTTATATCAGGGGGTGGTCACCGATACGCAGTATTTT.

The chain has TRBV5-1 and TRBJ2-2; no clear D. Deletions cut 0 bases from V and 2 bases from J, with 8 bases between. The CDR3 sequence is 15 residues long. Germline CDR1 reads SGHRS; CDR2 reads YFSETQ. The CDR3 bases are TGCGCCAGCAGCTTGGATCCCAGTAACACCGGGGAGCTGTTTTTT. Its protein is CASSLDPSNTGELFF.

This sequence joins TRBV5-5 and TRBJ2-1, with D perhaps TRBD2 (6 bases). The CDR3 is 14 amino acids. Trimming stripped 0 bases from V and 9 bases from J, with 13 bases between. CDR1 is SGHKS and CDR2 is YYEKEE in the germline V gene (reference sequence). CDR3 in amino acids: CASSLAFRGSEQFF. The CDR3 DNA is TGTGCCAGCAGCTTGGCGTTCCGGGGGTCTGAGCAGTTCTTC.

CDR3 nucleotide sequence: TGTGCCACCAGTGGTGGACAGGGGGGACTAGATACGCAGTATTTT. It translates to CATSGGQGGLDTQYF. The chain employs TRBV24-1 and TRBJ2-3; 10 positions agree with TRBD1. Trimming took 5 bases from V and 5 from J; bases not matched to a gene: 6. The germline CDR1 and CDR2 sequences are KGHDR and SFDVKD. The CDR3 has 15 residues.

The chain is built from TRBV3-1 (or the pseudogene TRBV3-2) and TRBJ2-5, with 11 positions matching TRBD1. This CDR3 spans 15 amino acids. The germline CDR1 and CDR2 sequences are LGHDT and YNNKEL (reference sequence). V shed 1 base, J shed 7 bases, and the junction held 5 bases outside the gene matches. The CDR3 nucleotides are TGTGCCAGCAGCCAAGTCTGGGACAGGGGGGCGACCCAGTACTTC. This codes for CASSQVWDRGATQYF.

The rearrangement joins TRBV2 to TRBJ1-3; D is uncertain. Germline V CDR1 and CDR2: SNHLY, FYNNEI. Trimming stripped 7 bases from V and 0 bases from J, with 10 bases between. The CDR3 loop spans 14 amino acids. In DNA form, the CDR3 reads TGTGCCAGCAACGAAGATAGCTCTGGAAACACCATATATTTT. It codes for CASNEDSSGNTIYF.

The chain has TRBV30 and TRBJ2-7; a weak D match, TRBD1 (6 bases). There are 15 residues in the CDR3. CDR1 is GTSNPN, CDR2 SVGIG, per germline (reference sequence). The V end lost 0 bases, the J end lost 4 bases, and 16 bases lay between the germline ends. CDR3 DNA: TGTGCCTGGAGTGTACTAAGGCAGGGGATTTACGAGCAGTACTTC. It translates to CAWSVLRQGIYEQYF.

The rearrangement links TRBV27 to TRBJ1-2, with TRBD1 matching 8 bases. Germline assignment: CDR1 MNHEY and CDR2 SMNVEV (reference sequence). With V trimmed by 1 base and J by 8 bases, 9 bases remained unmatched. The length of the CDR3 is 15 residues. The CDR3 DNA reads TGTGCCAGCAGTTTATATTTTGGGACAGGAGAAGGCTACACCTTC. As protein: CASSLYFGTGEGYTF.